This is a list of T cell receptor beta chains from one sample in a study of shared clonotypes between healthy human individuals. The assay was immunoSEQ multiplex PCR, and TCRdb's table has in-frame clones only and misses some. The sample has about 2 million clones, 90% to 95% seen once. The sample comprised naive CD4+ T cells sorted from blood. All receptors derive from a man between 18 and 29 years old in good health. The CDR3 runs from the conserved cysteine through the conserved F or W. A D gene is named only where the DNA matches it firmly.

J gene: TRBJ2-1; D gene: .; V gene: TRBV5-4; CDR3 protein: CASSLGFGAYNEQFF
J gene: TRBJ2-1; D gene: .; V gene: TRBV11-3; CDR3 protein: CASSLDALARRFF
J gene: TRBJ2-7; D gene: TRBD1; V gene: TRBV5-1; CDR3 protein: CASQGQGGSEQYF
J gene: TRBJ2-5; D gene: .; V gene: TRBV2; CDR3 protein: CASNGGWGVQETQYF
J gene: TRBJ2-5; D gene: .; V gene: TRBV11-3; CDR3 protein: CASSLSTGIQETQYF
J gene: TRBJ1-4; D gene: TRBD1; V gene: TRBV28; CDR3 protein: CASSPTLGDSITNEKLFF
J gene: TRBJ1-6; D gene: TRBD1; V gene: TRBV27; CDR3 protein: CASSFSRDRGSAYNSPLHF
J gene: TRBJ2-5; D gene: TRBD2; V gene: TRBV4-3; CDR3 protein: CASSQDLLAETQYF
J gene: TRBJ2-3; D gene: .; V gene: TRBV11-2; CDR3 protein: CASSHQVGYTDTQYF
J gene: TRBJ2-5; D gene: .; V gene: TRBV4-2; CDR3 protein: CASSSPGAGQQETQYF
J gene: TRBJ1-5; D gene: .; V gene: TRBV6-5; CDR3 protein: CASSPGPTQPQHF
J gene: TRBJ1-2; D gene: TRBD1; V gene: TRBV18; CDR3 protein: CASSPRDRALAPGDGYTF
J gene: TRBJ1-2; D gene: .; V gene: TRBV30; CDR3 protein: CAWSPGVVGYTF
J gene: TRBJ2-7; D gene: .; V gene: TRBV4-1; CDR3 protein: CASSQAQTSSYEQYF
J gene: TRBJ2-7; D gene: .; V gene: TRBV6-6; CDR3 protein: CASRMMGSSYEQYF
J gene: TRBJ1-2; D gene: TRBD1; V gene: TRBV4-3; CDR3 protein: CASSQGDSGNYGYTF
J gene: TRBJ2-5; D gene: .; V gene: TRBV6-6; CDR3 protein: CASTDQETQYF